This section outlines one T cell receptor beta chain sequence together with its context. J gave up 7 bases and V 4 bases, and 5 bases lay outside the gene matches. Germline loops: CDR1 MNHEY, CDR2 SVGAGI. This CDR3 is built from 13 residues. The data stem from a study of response to subunit inactivated influenza vaccine. TCRdb reprocessed the RT-PCR reads via MiXCR and lists one record per CDR3 protein. This table has 150,000 to 200,000 distinct CDR3 sequences, around 12% appearing once. This sample was shared with a second study, whose subject was T cells expressing NK-cell markers. That report adds: With UMIs, 5'RACE template switching was used to make TCR beta cDNA. Source material for TCR beta repertoires consisted of sorted CD3+CD56+NKG2C+, CD3+CD56+NKG2C- and CD3+CD56-NKG2C+ T cells. NKG2C+ dominant clonotypes from over 5 donors made up about 1.0-7.5% of CD8+ T cells.

The receptor comes from a man in his forties or fifties who received an inactivated influenza vaccine. The sample here was CD8+ T cells sorted from PBMCs, taken 12 days after vaccination. This chain connects TRBV6-5 to TRBJ2-5; TRBD2 matches at 8 bases. This chain's CDR3 is CASSSSGRGTQYF. The CDR3 DNA follows: TGTGCCAGCAGTTCCAGCGGGAGAGGGACCCAGTACTTC.